One T cell receptor beta chain is described in this entry. Only in-frame clones appear in the TCRdb table, and some are missing; sequencing was by immunoSEQ multiplex PCR. In the table there are about 190,000 clones, around 93% of which are singletons. The data are from a study of control samples from healthy donors and cancer patients. V lost 1 base and J 4 bases, leaving 5 bases between the germline ends. The germline CDR1 and CDR2 sequences are LGHNA and YNFKEQ. CDR3 size: 13 residues. V is TRBV4-2 and J is TRBJ1-5; D is unclear. Specimen: blood. The TCR comes from a man younger than 40 in good health. The CDR3 reads CASSQVGNQPQHF. The CDR3 DNA reads TGTGCCAGCAGCCAAGTGGGAAATCAGCCCCAGCATTTT.